Below are 23 T cell receptor beta chains sequenced from a single sample in a study of blood T cell repertoires in COVID-19. Measured with immunoSEQ multiplex PCR; TCRdb has only the in-frame clones, and not every one. Here the sample spans hundreds of thousands of clones, over 75% being singletons. The source material was PBMCs or T cells enriched from blood (not recorded which). The receptor set was obtained from a woman in her thirties or forties who had recovered from COVID-19.

The chain carries TRBV18 and TRBJ1-2; D might be TRBD1 (5 bases). CDR1 is KGHSH and CDR2 is LQKENI in the germline V gene. The CDR3 is 14 residues long. Trimming pared 5 bases from V and 6 bases from J, leaving 16 bases between. The CDR3 spells CASSSAGQENGYTF. The CDR3 DNA sequence: TGTGCCAGCTCATCGGCAGGGCAGGAGAATGGCTACACCTTC.

The CDR3 nucleotides are TGTGCCAGCTCACCACCGAGCCGAGTGCAGGGTGGAGCTTTCTTT. Its protein is CASSPPSRVQGGAFF. The rearrangement joins TRBV18 to TRBJ1-1; the D gene is possibly TRBD1 (5 bases). In germline, CDR1 is KGHSH, CDR2 LQKENI. Trimming left V 0 bases short and J 10 bases short, with 18 bases between. The CDR3 totals 15 residues.

This clone was counted a few times. This chain uses TRBV19 with TRBJ1-4; D uncertain. CDR1 is LNHDA, CDR2 SQIVND, per germline (reference sequence). This CDR3 is built from 12 residues. The ends were cut back, 6 bases at V and 11 bases at J, with 13 bases in the middle. CDR3 coding DNA: TGTGCCAGTAGCTTTGGGCTTGGTAAACTGTTTTTT. It specifies CASSFGLGKLFF.

The rearrangement links TRBV11-3 to TRBJ2-1; weak D call: TRBD1 (5 bases). Germline V gives CDR1 SGHNT, CDR2 YENEEA. The CDR3 has 15 amino acids. V was shortened by 6 bases and J by 0 bases, with 12 bases between the two germline ends. The CDR3 sequence is CASSIGDSSYNEQFF. The CDR3 DNA follows: TGTGCCAGCAGTATAGGGGATAGCTCCTACAATGAGCAGTTCTTC.

This sequence joins TRBV7-8 and TRBJ2-5; 11 nucleotides match TRBD1. The CDR3 contains 16 residues. V was clipped by 4 bases and J by 5 bases; unmatched bases: 9. CDR1 SGHVS and CDR2 FQNEAQ come from the germline V gene. CDR3 in amino acids: CASSSGDRGIWETQYF. For the CDR3, the DNA is TGTGCCAGCAGCTCCGGGGACAGGGGGATTTGGGAGACCCAGTACTTC.

J is TRBJ2-5 and V is TRBV12-5, with 7 bases identical to TRBD2. CDR1 LGHNT and CDR2 FRNRAP come from the germline V gene. The CDR3 runs to 15 residues. V lost 0 bases and J lost 3; bases outside the gene matches: 4. The CDR3 DNA reads as TGTGCTAGTGGTTTGGTAGTGGGAGGGGAAGAGACCCAGTACTTC. This translates into CASGLVVGGEETQYF.

This sequence joins TRBV4-3 and TRBJ2-7, with 9 bases matching TRBD2. V dropped 0 bases and J dropped 0; count of bases not matched to a gene: 0. Germline V gene lookup returns CDR1 LGHNA and CDR2 YSLEER. This CDR3 comprises 15 residues. CDR3 in amino acids: CASSQEREGSYEQYF. The CDR3 bases are TGCGCCAGCAGCCAAGAGCGGGAGGGCTCCTACGAGCAGTACTTC.

This chain joins TRBV30 and TRBJ2-7; 7 bases match TRBD2. This CDR3 is 14 amino acids long. The V segment lost 5 bases and the J segment 2 bases; nucleotides outside the gene matches: 9. Germline loops: CDR1 GTSNPN, CDR2 SVGIG (reference sequence). CDR3 bases: TGTGCCTGGGGGCGCCGCGGGGGTACCTACGAGCAGTACTTC. Translated, it gives CAWGRRGGTYEQYF.

Remarks on this clone: The junction shows a germline mismatch at one end, possibly a read error. This chain joins TRBV6-1 and TRBJ2-3; 8 bases line up with TRBD1. CDR3 length equals 15 residues. The germline V gene encodes CDR1 MNHNS and CDR2 SASEGT. The CDR3 DNA is TGTGCCAGCAGCGAAGGACAGGGTCGGACAGATACGCAGTATTTT. Translating it yields CASSEGQGRTDTQYF.

The chain carries TRBV5-6 and TRBJ2-5, with D hard to call. The germline V gene encodes CDR1 SGHDT and CDR2 YYEEEE. The CDR3 totals 14 residues. The V end lost 4 bases, the J end lost 7 bases, and 17 bases lay between the germline ends. DNA of the CDR3: TGTGCCAGCAGCAAGCCTAGTTCGCCGGGGACCCAGTACTTC. It translates to CASSKPSSPGTQYF. The whole variable domain, filled in from reference TRBV5-6 and TRBJ2-5, reads DAGVTQSPTHLIKTRGQQVTLRCSPKSGHDTVSWYQQALGQGPQFIFQYYEEEERQRGNFPDRFSGHQFPNYSSELNVNALLLGDSALYLCASSKPSSPGTQYFGPGTRLLVL.

The gene calls are TRBV19 and TRBJ2-7; no definite D call. CDR1 is LNHDA, CDR2 SQIVND, per germline (reference sequence). The CDR3 length is 12 residues. Trimming took off 6 bases at V and 7 bases at J, with 13 bases between the two ends. The CDR3 reads CASSLAGVEQYF. CDR3 bases: TGTGCCAGTAGCCTTGCCGGAGTAGAGCAGTACTTC.

CDR3 DNA sequence: TGTGCCACCAGTGACATAGCGGGAGCCACAGATACGCAGTATTTT. Encoded protein: CATSDIAGATDTQYF. The V and J genes are TRBV24-1 and TRBJ2-3; TRBD2 agrees at 9 bases. The V gene's germline CDR1 is KGHDR and CDR2 SFDVKD. This CDR3 has 15 amino acids. V shed 4 bases, J shed 2 bases, and the junction held 3 bases outside the gene matches.

V and J are TRBV7-9 and TRBJ2-1; D is unresolved. Germline values: CDR1 SEHNR, CDR2 FQNEAQ (reference sequence). V was trimmed by 5 bases and J by 7 bases, leaving 12 bases between them. The CDR3 is 13 residues long. The CDR3 DNA follows: TGTGCCAGCAGCGACGGGTCTGGGAATGAGCAGTTCTTC. Protein: CASSDGSGNEQFF.

The chain joins TRBV4-2 to TRBJ2-1, with TRBD2 as a possible D gene (7 bases). Trimming pared 2 bases from V and 6 bases from J, leaving 17 bases between. CDR3 length equals 16 residues. CDR1 and CDR2 (germline): LGHNA, YNFKEQ. CDR3 DNA: TGTGCCAGCAGCCAAAATTCTCGGGGGGCGGGCAATGAGCAGTTCTTC. Its translation is CASSQNSRGAGNEQFF.

The chain carries TRBV30 and TRBJ2-2; 9 bases map to TRBD2. This CDR3 comprises 13 residues. The germline V gene has CDR1 GTSNPN and CDR2 SVGIG (reference sequence). V gave up 2 bases and J gave up 7 bases; unmatched junction bases: 2. DNA for the CDR3: TGTGCCTGGAGTTCTAGCGGGGTCGGGGAGCTGTTTTTT. Translated: CAWSSSGVGELFF.

The chain is built from TRBV5-8 and TRBJ1-1; 8 bases are a match to TRBD1. J was trimmed by 3 bases and V by 3 bases; bases with no gene match: 4. Germline CDR1 and CDR2: SGHTS and YDEGEE. The CDR3 covers 14 residues. CDR3 DNA: TGTGCCAGCAGCTCGGACAGGGCTTACACTGAAGCTTTCTTT. It encodes CASSSDRAYTEAFF.

This rearrangement joins TRBV5-4 to TRBJ2-1, with 11 bases matching TRBD2. Germline CDR1 SGHNT, CDR2 YYREEE (reference sequence). The CDR3 loop spans 16 amino acids. With V trimmed by 3 bases and J by 5 bases, 7 bases remained unmatched. This CDR3 reads CASSYRLAGTNNEQFF. CDR3 nucleotides: TGTGCCAGCAGCTACCGACTAGCGGGAACCAACAATGAGCAGTTCTTC.

This clone occurred a few times. The V and J genes are TRBV29-1 and TRBJ2-5, with 9 bases matching TRBD1. The CDR3 extends over 13 amino acids. The V gene end was trimmed by 5 bases and the J gene end by 4 bases; junction bases not matched to a gene: 5. Germline V lookup: CDR1 SQVTM, CDR2 ANQGSEA. This CDR3 is CSVTDRGGETQYF. The DNA of the CDR3 is TGCAGCGTTACCGACAGGGGGGGAGAGACCCAGTACTTC.

This clone was detected only a few times. The chain joins TRBV18 to TRBJ2-1; perhaps TRBD2 as D (6 bases). V dropped 6 bases and J dropped 3 bases, with 15 bases sitting between them. The CDR3 sequence is 15 residues long. Germline-derived CDR1 and CDR2 are KGHSH and LQKENI. For the CDR3, the DNA is TGTGCCAGCTCCGCGGGGAGCCCCGACTACAATGAGCAGTTCTTC. Translated: CASSAGSPDYNEQFF. Looking up the rest from reference TRBV18 and TRBJ2-1 gives the full variable domain: NAGVMQNPRHLVRRRGQEARLRCSPMKGHSHVYWYRQLPEEGLKFMVYLQKENIIDESGMPKERFSAEFPKEGPSILRIQQVVRGDSAAYFCASSAGSPDYNEQFFGPGTRLTVL.

J is TRBJ2-2 and V is TRBV7-9; unclear D gene. Looked up from germline, CDR1 is SEHNR and CDR2 is FQNEAQ (reference sequence). The CDR3 is made up of 11 amino acids. The ends were cut back, 5 bases at V and 8 bases at J, with 6 bases in the middle. This CDR3 is CASSLVGELFF. CDR3 bases: TGTGCCAGCAGCCTAGTAGGGGAGCTGTTTTTT.

CDR3 bases: TGTGCCAGCAGATACACTAGTCTCGTCACAGATACGCAGTATTTT. Amino acids: CASRYTSLVTDTQYF. The rearrangement links TRBV27 to TRBJ2-3, with a weak D call TRBD2 (5 bases). V was clipped by 6 bases and J by 2 bases, with 15 bases between them. The CDR3 runs to 15 residues. Germline loops: CDR1 MNHEY, CDR2 SMNVEV (reference sequence).

The J gene is TRBJ2-1, the V gene TRBV10-1; D is unresolved. V was cut by 3 bases and J by 0 bases, with 12 bases left in between. There are 16 residues in the CDR3. Germline CDR1 and CDR2: WNHNN and SYGVQD (reference sequence). This CDR3 reads CASSDASSSSYNEQFF. As DNA, the CDR3 is TGCGCCAGCAGTGATGCCTCCTCGAGCTCCTACAATGAGCAGTTCTTC.

This chain joins TRBV4-1 and TRBJ1-3; 8 bases align to TRBD1. The CDR3 totals 21 residues. J lost 2 bases, V lost 1 base, and 19 bases had no gene match. The V gene's germline CDR1 is MGHRA and CDR2 YSYEKL. CDR3 loop: CASSQGTGLGYGVGAGNTIYF. Written as DNA, the CDR3 is TGCGCCAGCAGCCAAGGGACAGGGTTGGGGTACGGGGTCGGCGCTGGAAACACCATATATTTT.